There are a few counts of the clone carrying this TCR beta chain. What it binds is unknown. This specimen comes from a study of Ad26.COV2.S vaccination and SARS-CoV-2 variants. Turning to the study itself: Doses of Ad26.COV2.S were injected into muscle once or twice, 56 days apart. Broader study findings: Breadth and depth estimates from TCRs may understate total T cell responses. Spike-specific TCR breadth was greater in vaccine than placebo recipients.

V dropped 5 bases and J dropped 5 bases, with 10 bases sitting between them. This CDR3 is 13 amino acids long. Sequenced by immunoSEQ multiplex PCR; TCRdb stores in-frame clones only, minus some. Here the sample spans roughly 400,000 clones, roughly 90% being singletons. Sample treatment: some 19 received Ad26.COV2.S at low or high dose, single or two shots; about 5 received placebo; per-sample allocation not given. Following the first vaccine or placebo injection, samples were taken on day 63. Donation came from an adult in Boston who was aged 18-55 years. The origin of this receptor is a person between 18 and 65 years old who received the Ad26.COV2.S COVID-19 vaccine or a placebo. This chain uses TRBV12-3 or TRBV12-4 with TRBJ2-1; D possibly corresponds to TRBD2 (5 bases). The source was peripheral blood, collected in a trial of Ad26.COV2.S vaccine versus placebo. The CDR3 reads CASSRTGNNEQFF. The CDR3 region has the DNA TGTGCCAGCAGTCGAACGGGGAACAATGAGCAGTTCTTC.